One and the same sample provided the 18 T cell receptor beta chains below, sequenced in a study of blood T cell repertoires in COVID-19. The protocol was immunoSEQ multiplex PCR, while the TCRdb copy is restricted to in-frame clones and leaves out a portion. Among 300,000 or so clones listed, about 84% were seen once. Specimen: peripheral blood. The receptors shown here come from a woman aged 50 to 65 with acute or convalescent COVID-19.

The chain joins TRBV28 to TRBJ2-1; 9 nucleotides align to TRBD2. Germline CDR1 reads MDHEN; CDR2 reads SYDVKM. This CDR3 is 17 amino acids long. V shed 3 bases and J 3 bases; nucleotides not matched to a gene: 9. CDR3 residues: CASSLGWREGVYNEQFF. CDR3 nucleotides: TGTGCCAGCAGTTTGGGCTGGCGGGAGGGGGTCTACAATGAGCAGTTCTTC.

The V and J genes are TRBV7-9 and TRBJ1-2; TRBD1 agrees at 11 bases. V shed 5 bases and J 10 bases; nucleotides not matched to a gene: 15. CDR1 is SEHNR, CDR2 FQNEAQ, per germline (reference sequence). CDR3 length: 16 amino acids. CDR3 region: CASSARTGGNSRDYTF. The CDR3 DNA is TGTGCCAGCAGCGCCCGGACAGGGGGCAATAGCAGGGACTACACCTTC.

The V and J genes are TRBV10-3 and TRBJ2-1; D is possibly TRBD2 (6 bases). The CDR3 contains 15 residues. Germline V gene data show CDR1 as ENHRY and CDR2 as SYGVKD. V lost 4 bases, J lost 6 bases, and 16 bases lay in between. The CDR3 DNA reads TGTGCCATCAGTGGGTTAACGGGAGTTGGCAATGAGCAGTTCTTC. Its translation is CAISGLTGVGNEQFF.

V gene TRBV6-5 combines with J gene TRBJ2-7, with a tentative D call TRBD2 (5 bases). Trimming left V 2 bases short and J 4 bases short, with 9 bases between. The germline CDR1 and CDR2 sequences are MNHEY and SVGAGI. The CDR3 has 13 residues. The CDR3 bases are TGTGCCAGCAGTTACCCTGGCGGGTACGAGCAGTACTTC. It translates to CASSYPGGYEQYF.

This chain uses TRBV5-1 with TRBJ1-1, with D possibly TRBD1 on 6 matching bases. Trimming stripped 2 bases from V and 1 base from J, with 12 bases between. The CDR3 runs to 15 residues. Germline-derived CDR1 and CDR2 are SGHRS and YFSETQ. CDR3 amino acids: CASSLQGSPNTEAFF. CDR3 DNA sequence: TGCGCCAGCAGCTTACAGGGTTCCCCGAACACTGAAGCTTTCTTT.

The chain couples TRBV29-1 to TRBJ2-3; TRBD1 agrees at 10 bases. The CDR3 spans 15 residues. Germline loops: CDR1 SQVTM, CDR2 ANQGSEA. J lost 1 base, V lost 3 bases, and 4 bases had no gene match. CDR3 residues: CSVEGQGFGTDTQYF. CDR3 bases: TGCAGCGTTGAGGGACAGGGGTTCGGCACAGATACGCAGTATTTT.

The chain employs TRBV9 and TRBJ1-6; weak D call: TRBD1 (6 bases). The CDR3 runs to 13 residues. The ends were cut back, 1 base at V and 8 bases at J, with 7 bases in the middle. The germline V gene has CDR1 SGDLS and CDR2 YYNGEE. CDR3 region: CASSVYRDSPLHF. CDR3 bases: TGTGCCAGCAGCGTATACAGGGATTCACCCCTCCACTTT.

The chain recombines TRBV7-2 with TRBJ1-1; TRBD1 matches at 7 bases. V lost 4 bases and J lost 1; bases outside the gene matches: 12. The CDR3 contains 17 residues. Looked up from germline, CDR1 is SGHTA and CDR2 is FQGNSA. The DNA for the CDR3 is TGTGCCAGCAGCTCCGATCCAGGGACAGCGTGGAACACTGAAGCTTTCTTT. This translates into CASSSDPGTAWNTEAFF.

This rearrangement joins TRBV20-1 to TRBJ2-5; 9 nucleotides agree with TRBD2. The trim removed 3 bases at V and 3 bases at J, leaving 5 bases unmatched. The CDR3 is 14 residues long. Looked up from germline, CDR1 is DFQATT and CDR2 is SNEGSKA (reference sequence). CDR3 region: CSASWGLAEETQYF. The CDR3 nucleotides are TGCAGTGCTAGTTGGGGACTAGCAGAAGAGACCCAGTACTTC.

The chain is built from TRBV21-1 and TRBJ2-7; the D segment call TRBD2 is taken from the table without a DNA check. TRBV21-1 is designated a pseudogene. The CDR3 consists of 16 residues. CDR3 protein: CASSKAQAGYSYEQYF. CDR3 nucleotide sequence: TGTGCCAGCAGCAAAGCGCAGGCGGGCTACTCCTACGAGCAGTACTTC.

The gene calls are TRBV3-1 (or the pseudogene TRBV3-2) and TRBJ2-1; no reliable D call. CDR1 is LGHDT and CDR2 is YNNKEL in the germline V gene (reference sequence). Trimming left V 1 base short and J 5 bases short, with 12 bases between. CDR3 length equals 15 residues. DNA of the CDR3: TGTGCCAGCAGCCAAGGCGTCCAAGGAGACAATGAGCAGTTCTTC. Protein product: CASSQGVQGDNEQFF.

CDR3 nucleotides: TGTGCCAGCAGCCCCCAGGGATTACAAGAGACCCAGTACTTC. It is translated as CASSPQGLQETQYF. J is TRBJ2-5 and V is TRBV7-3, with a possible D match to TRBD1 (5 bases). Trimming shortened V by 5 bases and J by 2 bases, and 12 bases separated the two germline ends. The CDR3 extends over 14 amino acids. Germline assignment: CDR1 SGHTA and CDR2 FQGTGA. Full variable domain (rest looked up from reference TRBV7-3 and TRBJ2-5): GAGVSQTPSNKVTEKGKYVELRCDPISGHTALYWYRQSLGQGPEFLIYFQGTGAADDSGLPNDRFFAVRPEGSVSTLKIQRTERGDSAVYLCASSPQGLQETQYFGPGTRLLVL.

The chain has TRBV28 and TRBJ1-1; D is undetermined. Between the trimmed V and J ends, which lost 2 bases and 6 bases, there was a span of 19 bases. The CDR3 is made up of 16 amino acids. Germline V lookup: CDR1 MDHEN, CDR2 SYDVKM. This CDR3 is CASSLSERISSSEAFF. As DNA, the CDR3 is TGTGCCAGCAGTTTAAGCGAGAGAATCTCTTCCTCTGAAGCTTTCTTT.

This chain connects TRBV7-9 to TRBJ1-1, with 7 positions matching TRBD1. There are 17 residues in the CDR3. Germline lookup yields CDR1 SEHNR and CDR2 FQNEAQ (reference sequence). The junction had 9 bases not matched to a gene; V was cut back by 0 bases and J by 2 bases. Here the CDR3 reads CASSLAAWGQNNTEAFF. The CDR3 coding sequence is TGTGCCAGCAGCTTAGCGGCCTGGGGACAGAATAACACTGAAGCTTTCTTT.

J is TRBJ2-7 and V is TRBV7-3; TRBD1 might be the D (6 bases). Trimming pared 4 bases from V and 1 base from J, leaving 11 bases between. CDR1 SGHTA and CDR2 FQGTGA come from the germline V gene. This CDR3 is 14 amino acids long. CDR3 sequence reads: CASSSGHGSYEQYF. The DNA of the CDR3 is TGTGCCAGCAGCTCGGGACACGGGTCCTACGAGCAGTACTTC.

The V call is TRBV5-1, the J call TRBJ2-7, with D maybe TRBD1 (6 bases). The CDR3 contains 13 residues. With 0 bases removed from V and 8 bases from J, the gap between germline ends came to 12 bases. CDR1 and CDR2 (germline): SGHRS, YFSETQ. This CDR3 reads CASSLEGDLQQYF. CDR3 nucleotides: TGCGCCAGCAGCTTGGAGGGGGATTTGCAGCAGTACTTC.

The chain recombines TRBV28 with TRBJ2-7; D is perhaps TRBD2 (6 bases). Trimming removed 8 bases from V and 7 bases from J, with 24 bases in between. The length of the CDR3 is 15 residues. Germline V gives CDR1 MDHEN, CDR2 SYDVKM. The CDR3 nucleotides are TGTGCCAGCCTTACCTTCGGGAGTAGGGCATGGGAGCAGTACTTC. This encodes CASLTFGSRAWEQYF.

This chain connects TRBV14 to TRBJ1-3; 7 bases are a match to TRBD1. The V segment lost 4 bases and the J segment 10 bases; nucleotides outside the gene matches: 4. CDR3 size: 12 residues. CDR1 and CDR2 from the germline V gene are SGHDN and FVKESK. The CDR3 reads CASSLGGLTIYF. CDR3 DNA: TGTGCCAGCAGCCTAGGGGGCCTTACCATATATTTT.